Reported below is one T cell receptor delta chain. This sequence is one base from a far larger clone and is likely a read error. Other DNA sequences of this sample code for an identical CDR3. These data come from a study of gamma delta lymphoproliferative disorders and STAT genes. TCRdb re-called the multiplex PCR reads using CATT. Of approximately 3,800 delta-chain clones listed, approximately 1% are singletons. The receptor sequences were amplified from genomic DNA of peripheral blood mononuclear cells. From germline, CDR1 is NSMFDY and CDR2 ISSIKDK. The CDR3 loop spans 18 amino acids. This rearrangement joins TRAV29/DV5 to TRDJ1; 9 nucleotides agree with TRDD3. The TCR originated in a human donor in good health. Sequenced: blood. The CDR3 sequence: CAASATPVLGENTDKLIF. In DNA, the CDR3 is TGTGCGGCAAGCGCAACCCCCGTACTGGGGGAAAACACCGATAAACTCATCTTT.